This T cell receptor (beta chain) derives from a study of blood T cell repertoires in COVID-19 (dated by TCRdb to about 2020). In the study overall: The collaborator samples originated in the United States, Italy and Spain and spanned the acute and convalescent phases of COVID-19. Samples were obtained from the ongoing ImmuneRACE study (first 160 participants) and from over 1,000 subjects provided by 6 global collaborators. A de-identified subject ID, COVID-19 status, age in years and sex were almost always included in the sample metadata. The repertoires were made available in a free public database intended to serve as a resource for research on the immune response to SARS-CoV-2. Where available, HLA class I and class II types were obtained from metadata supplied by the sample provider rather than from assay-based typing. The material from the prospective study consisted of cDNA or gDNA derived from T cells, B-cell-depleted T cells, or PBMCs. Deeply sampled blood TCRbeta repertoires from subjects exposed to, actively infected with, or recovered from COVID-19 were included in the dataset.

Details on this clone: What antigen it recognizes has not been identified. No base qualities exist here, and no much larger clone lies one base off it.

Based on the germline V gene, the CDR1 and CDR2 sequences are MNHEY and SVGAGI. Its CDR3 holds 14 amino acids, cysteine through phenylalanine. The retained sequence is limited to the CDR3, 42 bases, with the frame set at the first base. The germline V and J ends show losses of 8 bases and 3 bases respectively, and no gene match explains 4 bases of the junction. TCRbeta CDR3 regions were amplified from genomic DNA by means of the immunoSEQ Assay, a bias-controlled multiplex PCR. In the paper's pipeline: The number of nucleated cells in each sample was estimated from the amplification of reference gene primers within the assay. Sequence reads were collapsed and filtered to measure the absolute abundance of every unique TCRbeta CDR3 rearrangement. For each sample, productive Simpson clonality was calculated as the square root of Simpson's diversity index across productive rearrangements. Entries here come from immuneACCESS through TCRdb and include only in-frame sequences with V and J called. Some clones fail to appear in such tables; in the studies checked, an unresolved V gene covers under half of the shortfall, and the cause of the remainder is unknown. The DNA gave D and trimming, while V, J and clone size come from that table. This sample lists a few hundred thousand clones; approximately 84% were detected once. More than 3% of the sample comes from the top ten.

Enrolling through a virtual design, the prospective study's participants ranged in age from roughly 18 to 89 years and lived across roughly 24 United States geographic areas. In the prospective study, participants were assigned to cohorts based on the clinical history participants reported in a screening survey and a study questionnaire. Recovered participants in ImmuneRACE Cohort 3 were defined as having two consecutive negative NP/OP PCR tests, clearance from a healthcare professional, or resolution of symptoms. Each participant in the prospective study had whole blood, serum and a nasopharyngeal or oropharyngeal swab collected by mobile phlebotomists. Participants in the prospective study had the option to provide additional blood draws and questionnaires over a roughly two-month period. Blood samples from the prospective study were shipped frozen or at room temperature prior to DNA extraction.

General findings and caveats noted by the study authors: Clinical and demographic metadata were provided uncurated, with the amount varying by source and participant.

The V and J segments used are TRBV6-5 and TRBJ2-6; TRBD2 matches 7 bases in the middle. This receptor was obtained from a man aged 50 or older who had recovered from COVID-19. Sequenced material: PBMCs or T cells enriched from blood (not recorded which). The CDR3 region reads CASWGGIGANVLTF. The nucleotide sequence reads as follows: TGTGCCAGCTGGGGGGGGATTGGGGCCAACGTCCTGACTTTC.